These 6 T cell receptor beta chains were all obtained from the same sample, sequenced in a study of CD8+ T cells in alopecia areata. RNA extraction was followed by reverse transcription into cDNA, which acted as the sequencing template. Only in-frame clones appear in the TCRdb table, and some are missing; sequencing was by immunoSEQ multiplex PCR. The sample comprises 150,000 to 200,000 clones, roughly 63% of which are singletons, and 1.5% to 2% rests with the top ten. Sequences were derived from CD4+ T cells sorted from blood, sampled at week 0. Source of these receptors: a human donor with alopecia areata.

This chain links TRBV7-9 with TRBJ2-7; a weak D match, TRBD1 (5 bases). The CDR3 has 16 amino acids. Germline CDR1 reads SEHNR; CDR2 reads FQNEAQ (reference sequence). V lost 5 bases and J 0 bases, leaving 17 bases between the germline ends. Here the CDR3 reads CASSTRQRSVSYEQYF. The CDR3 DNA is TGTGCCAGCAGCACCAGACAGAGGTCCGTCTCCTACGAGCAGTACTTC.

The J gene is TRBJ2-7, the V gene TRBV19, with D hard to call. CDR3 size: 13 residues. The germline V gene encodes CDR1 LNHDA and CDR2 SQIVND (reference sequence). V lost 1 base and J lost 7, with 11 bases in between. DNA for the CDR3: TGTGCCAGTAGTATAGTGGCGCTACGGGAGCAGTACTTC. Protein sequence: CASSIVALREQYF.

The chain is built from TRBV11-1 and TRBJ2-7, with 7 bases matching TRBD1. The germline V gene encodes CDR1 SGHAT and CDR2 FQDESV (reference sequence). The CDR3 totals 15 residues. The J segment lost 7 bases and the V segment lost 5 bases, leaving 14 bases of the junction unmatched. In DNA form, the CDR3 reads TGTGCCAGCAGCGGAAGGACAGGTACGAGCTGGGAGCAGTACTTC. It translates to CASSGRTGTSWEQYF.

The chain joins TRBV7-2 to TRBJ1-2; D call uncertain. Germline values: CDR1 SGHTA, CDR2 FQGNSA. The CDR3 has 12 amino acids. Trimming removed 5 bases from V and 7 bases from J, with 11 bases in between. The CDR3 reads CASSPAQSGYTF. DNA for the CDR3: TGTGCCAGCAGCCCCGCACAGTCTGGCTACACCTTC.

This clone showed up just a few times. V usage is TRBV5-1 and J usage is TRBJ1-6; 8 nucleotides agree with TRBD1. Unmatched junction bases numbered 12, after V lost 4 bases and J lost 9 bases. CDR1 SGHRS and CDR2 YFSETQ come from the germline V gene. CDR3 size: 16 residues. CDR3 sequence reads: CASSLSTGQAISPLHF. The CDR3, as DNA: TGCGCCAGCAGCCTTTCTACGGGACAGGCAATTTCACCCCTCCACTTT.

This chain joins TRBV6-5 and TRBJ2-7; a weak D match, TRBD1 (6 bases). With 0 bases removed from V and 0 bases from J, the gap between germline ends came to 12 bases. This CDR3 is built from 16 residues. Germline loops: CDR1 MNHEY, CDR2 SVGAGI. The chain's CDR3 is CASSYSNQGPSYEQYF. As DNA, the CDR3 is TGTGCCAGCAGTTACTCGAATCAGGGGCCCTCCTACGAGCAGTACTTC.